This T cell receptor beta chain was captured by sequencing in a study of blood T cell repertoires in COVID-19. Study-level background: Some COVID-19 samples were acute and others convalescent; all came from the United States, Italy and Spain. In each case, the material was cDNA or gDNA derived from T cells, B-cell-depleted T cells, or PBMCs.

Individuals aged roughly 18 to 95 years were recruited from roughly 22 US areas. Assignments of participants to cohorts depended upon their own reported clinical history. Libraries were prepared by immunoSEQ multiplex PCR; TCRdb keeps only in-frame clonotypes and omits some of them. The sample includes around 150,000 clones, almost 85% of them seen just once. Sequencing used PBMCs or T cells enriched from blood (not recorded which). The sequence was collected from a woman aged 50 to 65 with acute COVID-19.

The CDR3 sequence is CASSAGGSGTYEQYF. CDR3 bases: TGTGCCAGCAGCGCGGGGGGTAGCGGGACCTACGAGCAGTACTTC. The rearrangement joins TRBV9 to TRBJ2-7, with TRBD2 identical over 8 bases. This CDR3 has 15 residues. The germline V gene encodes CDR1 SGDLS and CDR2 YYNGEE. V was clipped by 3 bases and J by 2 bases; unmatched bases: 7. Together with reference TRBV9 and TRBJ2-7, the CDR3 gives the full variable domain: DSGVTQTPKHLITATGQRVTLRCSPRSGDLSVYWYQQSLDQGLQFLIQYYNGEERAKGNILERFSAQQFPDLHSELNLSSLELGDSALYFCASSAGGSGTYEQYFGPGTRLTVT.